This T cell receptor beta chain was found in a study of T-cell memory formation after mild COVID-19. Overall study results and limits: Contracting clones from day 15 to 85 had balanced CD4/CD8; later expanders favoured CD4+. Mostly located in CM and EM were contracting CD4+ clones, with contracting CD8+ clones located in EMRA. Proof of SARS-CoV-2 specificity was absent for the second-wave clones that crested on day 37.

MiXCR was run by TCRdb on the 5' RACE reads, yielding one entry per CDR3 protein. The sample records roughly 190,000 distinct CDR3 sequences, around 16% being singletons. Deletions cut 4 bases from V and 2 bases from J, with 12 bases between. This CDR3 is 15 amino acids long. Germline V gene data show CDR1 as KGHDR and CDR2 as SFDVKD. This clonotype was detected a few times. Its specificity is unknown. The TCR originated in an adult woman who had mild COVID-19 (a few samples of this study predate the infection). Cell type and time point are not known. The chain is built from TRBV24-1 and TRBJ2-3; TRBD1 is a possible D gene (5 bases). Sequencing was carried out using PBMCs or a T cell subset sorted from them (not recorded which). This CDR3 is CATSDLRDTTDTQYF. CDR3 DNA sequence: TGTGCCACCAGTGACCTCAGGGATACCACAGATACGCAGTATTTT.